The 10 T cell receptor beta chains below all came from one sample that was sequenced in a study of shared clonotypes between healthy human individuals. Using immunoSEQ multiplex PCR, the repertoire was profiled, and TCRdb retains in-frame clones only, with some absent. Here the sample spans roughly 2,000,000 clones, about 95% being singletons. CD45RO-negative cells were positively selected for CCR7, leaving out terminally differentiated effector memory CD45RA+ cells. The source material was naive CD8+ T cells sorted from blood. These TCRs come from a man aged 18 to 35 in good health.

The CDR3 nucleotides read TGTGCCAGTAGTATAGTCACTATGAGCAATCAGCCCCAGCATTTT. Protein sequence: CASSIVTMSNQPQHF. This chain uses TRBV19 with TRBJ1-5; D is unclear. This CDR3 spans 15 amino acids. Trimming removed 1 base from V and 1 base from J, with 8 bases in between. CDR1 is LNHDA and CDR2 is SQIVND in the germline V gene (reference sequence).

This chain uses TRBV13 with TRBJ2-5; TRBD1 aligns across 7 bases. The CDR3 is 14 residues long. Looked up from germline, CDR1 is PRHDT and CDR2 is FYEKMQ (reference sequence). The V and J ends lost 4 bases and 5 bases, in that order; junction bases with no gene match: 7. For the CDR3, the DNA is TGTGCCAGCAGCTCGACAGGGATCTGGGAGACCCAGTACTTC. This gives the protein CASSSTGIWETQYF.

The genes are TRBV6-1 and TRBJ2-7, with a weak D call TRBD2 (5 bases). The V gene's germline CDR1 is MNHNS and CDR2 SASEGT. The CDR3 has 13 amino acids. Trimming removed 11 bases from V and 2 bases from J, with 16 bases in between. CDR3 coding DNA: TGTGCCCTCGGGGATGGGATCCCCTACGAGCAGTACTTC. Translating gives CALGDGIPYEQYF.

The chain has TRBV5-5 and TRBJ1-6; D perhaps matches TRBD1 (5 bases). Germline V CDR1 and CDR2: SGHKS, YYEKEE (reference sequence). Trimming stripped 2 bases from V and 6 bases from J, with 15 bases between. The CDR3 length is 16 residues. CDR3 in amino acids: CASSLWPPGGNSPLHF. In DNA, the CDR3 is TGTGCCAGCAGCTTATGGCCTCCTGGGGGTAATTCACCCCTCCACTTT.

The chain couples TRBV4-1 to TRBJ2-7; perhaps TRBD2 as D (6 bases). V was pared by 4 bases and J by 3 bases, with 19 bases between. The germline V gene has CDR1 MGHRA and CDR2 YSYEKL. The CDR3 is 16 amino acids. In DNA, the CDR3 is TGCGCCAGCAGCCTGTTAGGGGACGCCGGGGGCTACGAGCAGTACTTC. This gives the protein CASSLLGDAGGYEQYF.

The chain uses TRBV9 and TRBJ2-1; the match to TRBD2 covers 13 bases. V lost 4 bases and J lost 5; bases outside the gene matches: 3. Per the germline V gene, CDR1 is SGDLS and CDR2 is YYNGEE. This CDR3 contains 15 residues. CDR3 nucleotides: TGTGCCAGCAGCCCACTAGCGGGAGGGGACAATGAGCAGTTCTTC. It specifies CASSPLAGGDNEQFF.

CDR3 region: CASSLGTGEAYNEQFF. CDR3 nucleotides: TGTGCCAGCAGCTTAGGGACAGGGGAGGCCTACAATGAGCAGTTCTTC. The chain has TRBV7-6 and TRBJ2-1, with 9 bases matching TRBD1. With V trimmed by 1 base and J by 2 bases, 3 bases remained unmatched. Germline CDR1 SGHVS, CDR2 FNYEAQ. CDR3 length equals 16 residues.

The V call is TRBV4-3, the J call TRBJ2-7; weak D call: TRBD2 (6 bases). Trimming shortened V by 1 base and J by 5 bases, and 15 bases separated the two germline ends. The CDR3 loop spans 15 amino acids. Germline V gene sequence: CDR1 LGHNA, CDR2 YSLEER. CDR3 region: CASSQVYGSVNEQYF. Written as DNA, the CDR3 is TGCGCCAGCAGCCAAGTATACGGGAGCGTCAACGAGCAGTACTTC.

This clone has a handful of counts. Additional DNA sequences in this sample encode the identical CDR3. The V gene is TRBV27, the J gene TRBJ1-1, with D possibly matching TRBD1 (6 bases). The CDR3 consists of 14 residues. Germline CDR1 is MNHEY and CDR2 is SMNVEV (reference sequence). Trimming removed 3 bases at V and 1 base at J, with 9 bases between. CDR3 DNA sequence: TGTGCCAGCAGTTTGACAGGTCCGAACACTGAAGCTTTCTTT. Its translation: CASSLTGPNTEAFF.

This sequence joins TRBV27 and TRBJ2-7; D is uncertain. CDR3 length: 16 amino acids. Trimming shortened V by 1 base and J by 0 bases, and 13 bases separated the two germline ends. Germline assignment: CDR1 MNHEY and CDR2 SMNVEV (reference sequence). Here the CDR3 reads CASSLLAGSSSYEQYF. The CDR3 DNA is TGTGCCAGCAGTTTATTGGCTGGGTCGAGCTCCTACGAGCAGTACTTC.